Below are 27 T cell receptor beta chains sequenced from a single sample in a study of shared clonotypes between healthy human individuals. CD45RO-negative, CCR7-positively selected cells formed the naive CD8 fraction, excluding terminally differentiated effector memory CD45RA+ cells. Sequencing was performed with immunoSEQ multiplex PCR; in TCRdb, only in-frame clones are kept and a portion is missing. The repertoire holds hundreds of thousands of clones, with roughly nine tenths as singletons. The sequenced sample consisted of naive CD8+ T cells sorted from blood. The receptors originated from a man aged 30 to 39 in good health.

The CDR3 region is CASSLELAGGSTGELFF. DNA for the CDR3: TGCGCCAGCAGCTTGGAACTCGCGGGAGGGTCTACCGGGGAGCTGTTTTTT. This chain uses TRBV5-1 with TRBJ2-2; TRBD2 matches 9 bases. The CDR3 spans 17 residues. V shed 0 bases and J 5 bases; nucleotides not matched to a gene: 8. Germline CDR1 reads SGHRS; CDR2 reads YFSETQ.

This clone was recorded a few times. The chain uses TRBV5-4 and TRBJ1-2, with D perhaps matching TRBD1 (6 bases). The CDR3 consists of 14 residues. Germline V gene data show CDR1 as SGHNT and CDR2 as YYREEE (reference sequence). Between the trimmed V and J ends, which lost 0 bases and 4 bases, there was a span of 10 bases. DNA of the CDR3: TGTGCCAGCAGCTTGGCGGGGGCTGGCTATGGCTACACCTTC. Protein sequence: CASSLAGAGYGYTF. Full variable domain (outside the CDR3, taken from reference TRBV5-4 and TRBJ1-2): ETGVTQSPTHLIKTRGQQVTLRCSSQSGHNTVSWYQQALGQGPQFIFQYYREEENGRGNFPPRFSGLQFPNYSSELNVNALELDDSALYLCASSLAGAGYGYTFGSGTRLTVV.

The chain combines TRBV7-2 with TRBJ2-5; D remains unclear. In germline, CDR1 is SGHTA, CDR2 FQGNSA. This CDR3 spans 15 amino acids. The V end lost 5 bases, the J end lost 5 bases, and 18 bases lay between the germline ends. CDR3 sequence: CASSPPGPGWETQYF. CDR3 nucleotides: TGTGCCAGCAGCCCACCGGGTCCAGGTTGGGAGACCCAGTACTTC.

This chain uses TRBV6-5 with TRBJ2-3, with 9 nucleotides matching TRBD1. After removal of 2 bases from V and 4 bases from J, the junction contained 4 bases not matched to a gene. Germline CDR1 reads MNHEY; CDR2 reads SVGAGI. The CDR3 sequence is 15 residues long. The CDR3 nucleotides are TGTGCCAGCAGTTACAGACAGGGGGGAGCAGATACGCAGTATTTT. Protein product: CASSYRQGGADTQYF.

J is TRBJ2-5 and V is TRBV4-2, with 12 bases fitting TRBD2. Trimming took 5 bases from V and 5 from J; bases not matched to a gene: 12. Germline assignment: CDR1 LGHNA and CDR2 YNFKEQ. The CDR3 extends over 17 amino acids. The CDR3 loop is CASSLTSGRTLGETQYF. The CDR3 DNA sequence: TGTGCCAGCAGCTTGACTAGCGGGAGAACTCTCGGGGAGACCCAGTACTTC.

The J gene is TRBJ2-7, the V gene TRBV7-9; no clear D gene. V was trimmed by 6 bases and J by 5 bases, leaving 11 bases between them. Germline V lookup: CDR1 SEHNR, CDR2 FQNEAQ (reference sequence). The CDR3 is 12 residues long. CDR3 DNA sequence: TGTGCCAGCAGTCACGACCCCCACGAGCAGTACTTC. This encodes CASSHDPHEQYF.

This sequence joins TRBV28 and TRBJ1-1; the D gene is possibly TRBD1 (6 bases). V was shortened by 11 bases and J by 0 bases, with 16 bases between the two germline ends. Looked up from germline, CDR1 is MDHEN and CDR2 is SYDVKM. This CDR3 spans 14 amino acids. The CDR3, as DNA: TGTGCCGTAAATCCTGGGGGCATGAACACTGAAGCTTTCTTT. It encodes CAVNPGGMNTEAFF.

The chain recombines TRBV9 with TRBJ2-7; D is perhaps TRBD1 or TRBD2 (5 bases each). Trimming pared 4 bases from V and 4 bases from J, leaving 18 bases between. The CDR3 runs 15 residues. Germline CDR1 reads SGDLS; CDR2 reads YYNGEE. CDR3 bases: TGTGCCAGCAGCCCTGACGGGGCGCTCGGATACGAGCAGTACTTC. Protein: CASSPDGALGYEQYF.

The gene calls are TRBV9 and TRBJ1-4, with D possibly TRBD1 on 6 matching bases. Germline V gene lookup returns CDR1 SGDLS and CDR2 YYNGEE. Between the trimmed V and J ends, which lost 3 bases and 0 bases, there was a span of 15 bases. This CDR3 spans 17 amino acids. CDR3: CASSATGGIATNEKLFF. CDR3 bases: TGTGCCAGCAGCGCGACAGGCGGAATTGCAACTAATGAAAAACTGTTTTTT. The full variable domain, in which reference TRBV9 and TRBJ1-4 provide the parts outside the CDR3, is DSGVTQTPKHLITATGQRVTLRCSPRSGDLSVYWYQQSLDQGLQFLIQYYNGEERAKGNILERFSAQQFPDLHSELNLSSLELGDSALYFCASSATGGIATNEKLFFGSGTQLSVL.

V usage is TRBV7-9 and J usage is TRBJ2-7, with 10 bases matching TRBD1. This CDR3 has 15 amino acids. Germline loops: CDR1 SEHNR, CDR2 FQNEAQ (reference sequence). Germline trimming cut 4 bases from V and 5 bases from J; bases unmatched to any gene: 8. CDR3 sequence (DNA): TGTGCCAGCAGCTCCCCGGGACAGGGGTCTCACGAGCAGTACTTC. Translating it yields CASSSPGQGSHEQYF.

The sample holds one count of this clone. The rearrangement uses TRBV2 and TRBJ2-7; TRBD2 matches at 13 bases. The CDR3 is 16 amino acids. CDR1 SNHLY and CDR2 FYNNEI come from the germline V gene. With 3 bases clipped from V and 5 bases from J, the junction kept 7 bases outside the gene matches. The CDR3 loop is CASSDSGTSGIHEQYF. As DNA, the CDR3 is TGTGCCAGCAGTGACTCCGGGACTAGCGGGATCCACGAGCAGTACTTC. The complete variable domain, with remaining parts taken from reference TRBV2 and TRBJ2-7, reads EPEVTQTPSHQVTQMGQEVILRCVPISNHLYFYWYRQILGQKVEFLVSFYNNEISEKSEIFDDQFSVERPDGSNFTLKIRSTKLEDSAMYFCASSDSGTSGIHEQYFGPGTRLTVT.

The rearrangement joins TRBV6-1 to TRBJ2-1; 8 bases agree with TRBD1. This CDR3 has 14 amino acids. V was pared by 5 bases and J by 7 bases, with 7 bases of the junction left unmatched. CDR1 is MNHNS, CDR2 SASEGT, per germline. The CDR3, as DNA: TGTGCCAGCAGTCCCGGGACAGGCCCTAATGAGCAGTTCTTC. Translation gives CASSPGTGPNEQFF.

V is TRBV19 and J is TRBJ2-7, with 11 bases lining up with TRBD2. Germline V gives CDR1 LNHDA, CDR2 SQIVND (reference sequence). The CDR3 is 15 residues long. V shed 1 base, J shed 3 bases, and the junction held 2 bases outside the gene matches. The DNA for the CDR3 is TGTGCCAGTAGTATAGGACTAGCGGGATACTACGAGCAGTACTTC. This gives the protein CASSIGLAGYYEQYF.

On this clone: A much bigger clone sits one base away, suggesting this may be a read error. The CDR3 nucleotides are TGTGCCAGCAGAGGACAGGGCTACGAGCAGTACTTC. Protein product: CASRGQGYEQYF. The chain has TRBV13 and TRBJ2-7; 8 bases are a match to TRBD1. The CDR3 is 12 amino acids. The germline V gene has CDR1 PRHDT and CDR2 FYEKMQ (reference sequence). The V segment lost 6 bases and the J segment 3 bases; nucleotides outside the gene matches: 1.

V is TRBV14 and J is TRBJ2-7; 11 bases match TRBD2. The CDR3 consists of 14 residues. Germline CDR1 is SGHDN and CDR2 is FVKESK. After removal of 5 bases from V and 6 bases from J, the junction contained 6 bases not matched to a gene. CDR3 coding DNA: TGTGCCAGCAGCTTAGCGGGAGGGCCCTTCGAGCAGTACTTC. Translating gives CASSLAGGPFEQYF. Full variable domain (remainder filled in from reference TRBV14 and TRBJ2-7): EAGVTQFPSHSVIEKGQTVTLRCDPISGHDNLYWYRRVMGKEIKFLLHFVKESKQDESGMPNNRFLAERTGGTYSTLKVQPAELEDSGVYFCASSLAGGPFEQYFGPGTRLTVT.

The CDR3 spells CASSVGSVSYNEQFF. DNA for the CDR3: TGTGCCAGCAGTGTCGGGAGTGTTTCCTACAATGAGCAGTTCTTC. V gene TRBV2 combines with J gene TRBJ2-1; D is possibly TRBD2 (6 bases). The V and J ends lost 4 bases and 1 base respectively, with 11 bases between them. There are 15 residues in the CDR3. Germline assignment: CDR1 SNHLY and CDR2 FYNNEI.

This sequence joins TRBV6-5 and TRBJ2-3; 7 bases are a match to TRBD1. The germline V gene encodes CDR1 MNHEY and CDR2 SVGAGI. The CDR3 is made up of 15 amino acids. The V segment lost 5 bases and the J segment 6 bases; nucleotides outside the gene matches: 11. The CDR3 is CASSGPGQTSDTQYF. CDR3 nucleotide sequence: TGTGCCAGCAGTGGACCGGGACAGACGTCGGATACGCAGTATTTT.

J is TRBJ2-3 and V is TRBV16; no clear D gene. CDR1 is KGHSY and CDR2 is FQNENV in the germline V gene. Between the trimmed V and J ends, which lost 0 bases and 0 bases, there was a span of 7 bases. This CDR3 is built from 15 residues. CDR3 nucleotides: TGTGCCAGCAGCCAATCTGGGTTTAGCACAGATACGCAGTATTTT. Protein sequence: CASSQSGFSTDTQYF.

The chain uses TRBV27 and TRBJ2-5; 9 positions agree with TRBD1. CDR1 is MNHEY and CDR2 is SMNVEV in the germline V gene (reference sequence). This CDR3 is 15 amino acids long. After removal of 8 bases from V and 0 bases from J, the junction contained 7 bases not matched to a gene. CDR3 residues: CASFGQGKDQETQYF. The CDR3 region has the DNA TGTGCCAGCTTTGGACAGGGGAAGGACCAAGAGACCCAGTACTTC.

The sample holds one count of this clone. Here the CDR3 DNA reads TGTGCCAGCAGCCAAGAAACGTTGGGACAGGGTACTTGGGAAGCTTTCTTT. Translated: CASSQETLGQGTWEAFF. The chain couples TRBV14 to TRBJ1-1, with TRBD1 matching 9 bases. Looked up from germline, CDR1 is SGHDN and CDR2 is FVKESK. CDR3 length equals 17 residues. Unmatched junction bases numbered 13, after V lost 0 bases and J lost 8 bases.

The CDR3 region is CSDRTGEFF. The CDR3 region has the DNA TGCAGTGACCGGACAGGGGAGTTCTTC. The chain couples TRBV20-1 to TRBJ2-1; TRBD1 matches 9 bases. The germline V gene encodes CDR1 DFQATT and CDR2 SNEGSKA (reference sequence). The V segment lost 7 bases and the J segment 14 bases; nucleotides outside the gene matches: 3. The CDR3 consists of 9 residues.

V gene TRBV20-1 combines with J gene TRBJ1-1; D perhaps matches TRBD1 (5 bases). This CDR3 is 11 amino acids long. CDR1 is DFQATT and CDR2 is SNEGSKA in the germline V gene (reference sequence). Trimming removed 6 bases from V and 5 bases from J, with 10 bases in between. The CDR3 DNA reads TGCAGTGCGATCAGGGTAACTGAAGCTTTCTTT. Its translation: CSAIRVTEAFF.

The V and J genes are TRBV6-1 and TRBJ2-7, with unresolved D. Per the germline V gene, CDR1 is MNHNS and CDR2 is SASEGT. This CDR3 is built from 13 residues. Trimming took 4 bases from V and 0 from J, leaving 7 bases between them. The CDR3 loop reads CASSAAASYEQYF. CDR3 bases: TGTGCCAGCAGTGCGGCAGCCTCCTACGAGCAGTACTTC.

This clone occurred once. This chain uses TRBV6-5 with TRBJ2-7; 9 nucleotides align to TRBD1. Germline trimming cut 6 bases from V and 3 bases from J; bases unmatched to any gene: 9. CDR1 and CDR2 (germline): MNHEY, SVGAGI. CDR3 size: 15 residues. The CDR3 region is CASRLTGGGHYEQYF. CDR3 coding DNA: TGTGCCAGCAGGTTAACAGGGGGCGGACACTACGAGCAGTACTTC.

The chain uses TRBV11-2 and TRBJ2-7; TRBD1 agrees at 10 bases. The length of the CDR3 is 15 residues. From germline, CDR1 is SGHAT and CDR2 FQNNGV. Unmatched junction bases numbered 10, after V lost 5 bases and J lost 6 bases. The CDR3 bases are TGTGCCAGCAGCGCACGCGCCGGGACAGGGGTCGAGCAGTACTTC. It translates to CASSARAGTGVEQYF.

The chain uses TRBV10-3 and TRBJ2-7, with 8 bases aligning to TRBD1. V was pared by 5 bases and J by 0 bases, with 9 bases of the junction left unmatched. The germline gives CDR1 ENHRY, CDR2 SYGVKD. CDR3 size: 16 residues. This CDR3 is CAISTTDRGSSYEQYF. For the CDR3, the DNA is TGTGCCATCAGTACCACCGACAGGGGCAGCTCCTACGAGCAGTACTTC.

The chain is built from TRBV5-8 and TRBJ1-2; D is unresolved. This CDR3 is 15 amino acids long. Trimming took off 3 bases at V and 4 bases at J, with 16 bases between the two ends. The germline V gene has CDR1 SGHTS and CDR2 YDEGEE. As DNA, the CDR3 is TGTGCCAGCAGCTCGTTCGCGGGGAGTAGCTATGGCTACACCTTC. Translation gives CASSSFAGSSYGYTF.